Below are 25 T cell receptor beta chains sequenced from a single sample in a study of T cells after yellow fever vaccination (dated by TCRdb to between 2018 and 2020). Read against the paper, the sample's treatment or condition label means: live attenuated yellow fever vaccine strain. Libraries came from 5' RACE. Sequenced on an Illumina NovaSeq 6000. TCRdb trimmed public reads at Q25 via fastp, called clones via MiXCR and kept in-frame beta chains. Rows matching on CDR3 protein sequence are summarized as one entry with the most common DNA and genes. The sample includes about 320,000 distinct CDR3 sequences, with 3.5% to 4.5% observed a single time. Just under 20% of the sample rests with the top ten. Here the sequenced sample was PBMCs, taken 15 days after the yellow fever booster vaccination. These receptors were collected from a young man who received the YFV17D yellow fever vaccine.

The chain couples TRBV5-1 to TRBJ2-7, with D possibly TRBD1 on 6 matching bases. Trimming took off 4 bases at V and 2 bases at J, with 13 bases between the two ends. The CDR3 spans 14 residues. Germline V CDR1 and CDR2: SGHRS, YFSETQ. CDR3: CASSRLQGPYEQYF. DNA for the CDR3: TGCGCCAGCAGCCGGCTACAGGGTCCCTACGAGCAGTACTTC.

This clonotype occurred many times. The genes are TRBV7-9 and TRBJ2-2; TRBD1 aligns across 9 bases. J was trimmed by 6 bases and V by 5 bases; bases with no gene match: 13. The CDR3 contains 17 residues. CDR1 SEHNR and CDR2 FQNEAQ come from the germline V gene (reference sequence). The CDR3 here is CASSVGEGTGSAGELFF. In DNA, the CDR3 is TGTGCCAGCAGCGTAGGAGAAGGGACAGGGAGCGCCGGGGAGCTGTTTTTT. Full variable domain (missing parts from reference TRBV7-9 and TRBJ2-2): DTGVSQNPRHKITKRGQNVTFRCDPISEHNRLYWYRQTLGQGPEFLTYFQNEAQLEKSRLLSDRFSAERPKGSFSTLEIQRTEQGDSAMYLCASSVGEGTGSAGELFFGEGSRLTVL.

This clonotype was detected only a few times. J is TRBJ1-2 and V is TRBV29-1; D call uncertain. There are 9 residues in the CDR3. Trimming took off 3 bases at V and 8 bases at J, with 4 bases between the two ends. From germline, CDR1 is SQVTM and CDR2 ANQGSEA. The CDR3 loop reads CSVDPGYTF. In nucleotides, the CDR3 is TGCAGCGTTGATCCGGGCTACACCTTC.

In its sample, this clonotype was seen many times. The V and J genes are TRBV6-2 or TRBV6-3 and TRBJ2-5, with D perhaps assigned TRBD1 or TRBD2 (5 bases each). CDR3 length: 15 residues. Germline V lookup: CDR1 MNHEY, CDR2 SVGEGT. Trimming took off 6 bases at V and 5 bases at J, with 19 bases between the two ends. CDR3 nucleotides: TGTGCCAGCAGCAAGAGGGATTTCTGGGGGGAGACCCAGTACTTC. Its protein is CASSKRDFWGETQYF.

This clonotype appeared many times. The V call is TRBV5-1, the J call TRBJ2-5, with D perhaps matching TRBD1 (7 bases). The CDR3 covers 14 residues. The ends were cut back, 0 bases at V and 4 bases at J, with 10 bases in the middle. The germline V gene encodes CDR1 SGHRS and CDR2 YFSETQ. CDR3 bases: TGCGCCAGCAGCTTGGGACAGGGAGGAGAGACCCAGTACTTC. Translating it yields CASSLGQGGETQYF. The whole variable domain, filled in from reference TRBV5-1 and TRBJ2-5, reads KAGVTQTPRYLIKTRGQQVTLSCSPISGHRSVSWYQQTPGQGLQFLFEYFSETQRNKGNFPGRFSGRQFSNSRSEMNVSTLELGDSALYLCASSLGQGGETQYFGPGTRLLVL.

This clonotype was seen a few times. The CDR3 protein is CAWSRDRAYEQYF. The CDR3 region has the DNA TGTGCCTGGAGCCGGGACAGGGCCTACGAGCAGTACTTC. V usage is TRBV30 and J usage is TRBJ2-7; 9 positions match TRBD1. V shed 3 bases, J shed 2 bases, and the junction held 2 bases outside the gene matches. Germline V lookup: CDR1 GTSNPN, CDR2 SVGIG (reference sequence). The CDR3 length is 13 residues.

The J gene is TRBJ1-1, the V gene TRBV5-1, with D perhaps TRBD1 (6 bases). CDR3 length: 15 amino acids. Trimming stripped 0 bases from V and 9 bases from J, with 18 bases between. Germline CDR1 reads SGHRS; CDR2 reads YFSETQ. For the CDR3, the DNA is TGCGCCAGCAGCTTGGGAGACTCGGGGGGGCGGCAAGCTTTCTTT. As protein: CASSLGDSGGRQAFF.

This clonotype has only one observation. A much larger clone differs by one base, so this may be a read error. The chain has TRBV4-3 and TRBJ1-4; D remains ambiguous. Germline V CDR1 and CDR2: LGHNA, YSLEER. The CDR3 is 14 amino acids. The V and J ends lost 2 bases and 7 bases respectively, with 11 bases between them. The CDR3 sequence: CASSQQTPPEKLFF. In DNA form, the CDR3 reads TGCGCCAGCAGCCAACAGACCCCCCCTGAAAAACTGTTTTTT.

This clonotype was seen at least ten times. J is TRBJ2-1 and V is TRBV20-1; D may match TRBD1 or TRBD2 (5 bases each). The CDR3 extends over 15 amino acids. Trimming removed 2 bases at V and 6 bases at J, with 17 bases between. CDR1 and CDR2 from the germline V gene are DFQATT and SNEGSKA (reference sequence). The CDR3 coding sequence is TGCAGTGCTAGACCCCTAGCAGGGCCGGGCAATGAGCAGTTCTTC. Its translation is CSARPLAGPGNEQFF.

This clonotype has a handful of counts. This chain links TRBV20-1 with TRBJ1-2, with a weak D call TRBD1 (5 bases). Trimming took off 6 bases at V and 0 bases at J, with 23 bases between the two ends. Germline V gives CDR1 DFQATT, CDR2 SNEGSKA (reference sequence). This CDR3 spans 17 amino acids. The CDR3 loop reads CSAPTRSTGGANYGYTF. In DNA form, the CDR3 reads TGCAGTGCCCCCACAAGGAGTACAGGCGGAGCTAACTATGGCTACACCTTC.

The sample holds a few counts of this clonotype. J is TRBJ2-5 and V is TRBV5-1; D gene unclear. Germline V gives CDR1 SGHRS, CDR2 YFSETQ. Trimming shortened V by 2 bases and J by 2 bases, and 7 bases separated the two germline ends. The CDR3 has 13 amino acids. The CDR3 loop is CASSFLGQETQYF. The CDR3 bases are TGCGCCAGCAGCTTCCTAGGGCAAGAGACCCAGTACTTC. The full variable domain, in which reference TRBV5-1 and TRBJ2-5 provide the parts outside the CDR3, is KAGVTQTPRYLIKTRGQQVTLSCSPISGHRSVSWYQQTPGQGLQFLFEYFSETQRNKGNFPGRFSGRQFSNSRSEMNVSTLELGDSALYLCASSFLGQETQYFGPGTRLLVL.

This chain links TRBV15 with TRBJ1-6; maybe TRBD1 (5 bases). There are 17 residues in the CDR3. The germline V gene has CDR1 LNHNV and CDR2 YYDKDF (reference sequence). With 3 bases removed from V and 7 bases from J, the gap between germline ends came to 19 bases. In DNA, the CDR3 is TGTGCCACCAGCAGCCCCGGGACGCTTACGAGGAATTCACCCCTCCACTTT. Encoded protein: CATSSPGTLTRNSPLHF.

V usage is TRBV11-2 and J usage is TRBJ1-6; D uncertain. CDR3 length: 15 amino acids. V was pared by 5 bases and J by 7 bases, with 15 bases between. The V gene's germline CDR1 is SGHAT and CDR2 FQNNGV. CDR3 sequence: CASSPPGDRNSPLHF. DNA of the CDR3: TGTGCCAGCAGCCCCCCTGGCGATAGGAATTCACCCCTCCACTTT.

This clonotype was observed at least ten times. The chain couples TRBV29-1 to TRBJ2-7; D tentatively fits TRBD1 or TRBD2 (6 bases each). V was cut by 2 bases and J by 2 bases, with 22 bases left in between. From germline, CDR1 is SQVTM and CDR2 ANQGSEA. The CDR3 sequence is 17 residues long. CDR3 protein: CSVERGEQGNRTYEQYV. CDR3 DNA: TGCAGCGTTGAAAGGGGGGAACAGGGTAATAGGACCTACGAGCAGTACGTC.

The chain has TRBV7-9 and TRBJ2-1; 11 bases line up with TRBD2. The CDR3 is 16 residues long. The V gene's germline CDR1 is SEHNR and CDR2 FQNEAQ (reference sequence). V trimming: 5 bases; J trimming: 4 bases; junction bases outside the gene matches: 7. This CDR3 reads CASSPHLAGGYNEQFF. The CDR3 DNA follows: TGTGCCAGCAGCCCACACCTAGCGGGGGGATACAATGAGCAGTTCTTC. The variable domain in full, completed from reference TRBV7-9 and TRBJ2-1, reads DTGVSQNPRHKITKRGQNVTFRCDPISEHNRLYWYRQTLGQGPEFLTYFQNEAQLEKSRLLSDRFSAERPKGSFSTLEIQRTEQGDSAMYLCASSPHLAGGYNEQFFGPGTRLTVL.

This clonotype was counted ten times or more. The V and J genes are TRBV6-1 and TRBJ1-2, with D unclear. This CDR3 has 13 residues. Trimming stripped 2 bases from V and 7 bases from J, with 11 bases between. The germline gives CDR1 MNHNS, CDR2 SASEGT. CDR3 sequence: CASSESRERGYTF. CDR3 DNA sequence: TGTGCCAGCAGTGAATCGCGGGAGCGTGGCTACACCTTC.

This clonotype was detected many times. The chain uses TRBV5-1 and TRBJ2-1; D is unresolved. CDR3 size: 13 residues. Germline assignment: CDR1 SGHRS and CDR2 YFSETQ. Between the trimmed V and J ends, which lost 0 bases and 4 bases, there was a span of 5 bases. CDR3 sequence reads: CASSLDTYNEQFF. The CDR3 nucleotides read TGCGCCAGCAGCTTGGACACTTACAATGAGCAGTTCTTC.

This clonotype was picked up a small number of times. The chain joins TRBV2 to TRBJ2-3; D possibly matches TRBD1 or TRBD2 (5 bases each). The germline V gene has CDR1 SNHLY and CDR2 FYNNEI. Trimming left V 1 base short and J 6 bases short, with 17 bases between. The CDR3 covers 16 residues. CDR3 region: CASSEGNPGPGDTQYF. The DNA for the CDR3 is TGTGCCAGCAGTGAAGGTAATCCGGGGCCTGGGGATACGCAGTATTTT.

Many counts were recorded for this clonotype. The V call is TRBV7-9, the J call TRBJ2-2; TRBD1 is a possible D gene (6 bases). This CDR3 is built from 16 residues. The V gene's germline CDR1 is SEHNR and CDR2 FQNEAQ (reference sequence). The V and J ends lost 10 bases and 2 bases respectively, with 20 bases between them. CDR3 bases: TGTGCCACTCTCAACAGGGAAGATTTAAACACCGGGGAGCTGTTTTTT. This translates into CATLNREDLNTGELFF.

This clonotype was counted a few times. CDR3 DNA sequence: TGTGCCAGCACCGAACTGGGGAACCAAGAGACCCAGTACTTC. Translating it yields CASTELGNQETQYF. The chain carries TRBV12-3 or TRBV12-4 and TRBJ2-5, with D uncertain. The CDR3 sequence is 14 residues long. V lost 7 bases to trimming and J lost 0 bases, with 12 bases between them.

This clonotype was seen many times. This rearrangement joins TRBV12-3 or TRBV12-4 to TRBJ1-1; D is undetermined. The V end lost 3 bases, the J end lost 4 bases, and 12 bases lay between the germline ends. The CDR3 length is 14 residues. CDR3: CASSFSRLGTEAFF. As DNA, the CDR3 is TGTGCCAGCAGTTTTTCCAGGCTGGGCACTGAAGCTTTCTTT.

This clonotype came up many times. The chain is built from TRBV7-2 and TRBJ2-5, with D possibly being TRBD1 or TRBD2 (6 bases each). The CDR3 runs 15 residues. CDR1 and CDR2 (germline): SGHTA, FQGNSA. V lost 2 bases and J lost 5, with 15 bases in between. Written as DNA, the CDR3 is TGTGCCAGCAGCTTACTCAGCGGAGGGGGGGAGACCCAGTACTTC. As protein: CASSLLSGGGETQYF.

V is TRBV9 and J is TRBJ1-4; D gene uncertain. Trimming stripped 2 bases from V and 10 bases from J, with 12 bases between. The germline V gene has CDR1 SGDLS and CDR2 YYNGEE. CDR3 length: 13 amino acids. CDR3 protein: CASSVFIGGKLFF. CDR3 in DNA: TGTGCCAGCAGCGTTTTCATCGGTGGAAAACTGTTTTTT. The complete variable domain, with remaining parts taken from reference TRBV9 and TRBJ1-4, reads DSGVTQTPKHLITATGQRVTLRCSPRSGDLSVYWYQQSLDQGLQFLIQYYNGEERAKGNILERFSAQQFPDLHSELNLSSLELGDSALYFCASSVFIGGKLFFGSGTQLSVL.

This clonotype has at least ten counts. The chain carries TRBV5-5 and TRBJ1-3; D perhaps matches TRBD1 (6 bases). Germline values: CDR1 SGHKS, CDR2 YYEKEE (reference sequence). The CDR3 is 16 amino acids. V lost 4 bases to trimming and J lost 4 bases, with 18 bases between them. This CDR3 is CASSPGGQAPGNTIYF. CDR3 DNA: TGTGCCAGCAGCCCGGGGGGGCAGGCGCCCGGAAACACCATATATTTT. Together with reference TRBV5-5 and TRBJ1-3, the CDR3 gives the full variable domain: DAGVTQSPTHLIKTRGQQVTLRCSPISGHKSVSWYQQVLGQGPQFIFQYYEKEERGRGNFPDRFSARQFPNYSSELNVNALLLGDSALYLCASSPGGQAPGNTIYFGEGSWLTVV.

This clonotype occurred many times. This rearrangement joins TRBV29-1 to TRBJ2-5; D could derive from TRBD1 or TRBD2 (5 bases each). The CDR3 is 12 amino acids. V was shortened by 7 bases and J by 5 bases, with 14 bases between the two germline ends. The V gene's germline CDR1 is SQVTM and CDR2 ANQGSEA. The CDR3 sequence: CSGGLSGETQYF. In DNA form, the CDR3 reads TGCAGCGGTGGACTCTCAGGGGAGACCCAGTACTTC.